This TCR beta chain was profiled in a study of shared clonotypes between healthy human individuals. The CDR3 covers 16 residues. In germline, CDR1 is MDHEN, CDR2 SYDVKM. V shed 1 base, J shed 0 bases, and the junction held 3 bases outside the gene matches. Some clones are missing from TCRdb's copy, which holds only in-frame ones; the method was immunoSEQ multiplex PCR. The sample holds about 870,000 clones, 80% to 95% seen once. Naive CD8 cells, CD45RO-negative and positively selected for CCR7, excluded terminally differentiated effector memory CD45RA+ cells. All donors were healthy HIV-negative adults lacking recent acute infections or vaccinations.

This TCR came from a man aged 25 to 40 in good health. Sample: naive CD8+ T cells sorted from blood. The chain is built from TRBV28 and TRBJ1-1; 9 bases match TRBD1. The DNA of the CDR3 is TGTGCCAGCAGTTTATTCGGGACAGGGCTGAACACTGAAGCTTTCTTT. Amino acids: CASSLFGTGLNTEAFF. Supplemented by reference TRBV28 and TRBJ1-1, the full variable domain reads DVKVTQSSRYLVKRTGEKVFLECVQDMDHENMFWYRQDPGLGLRLIYFSYDVKMKEKGDIPEGYSVSREKKERFSLILESASTNQTSMYLCASSLFGTGLNTEAFFGQGTRLTVV.